These 10 T cell receptor beta chains came from one sample sequenced in a study of blood T cell repertoires in COVID-19. Profiling relied on immunoSEQ multiplex PCR, and the TCRdb table lists in-frame clones only, not all of them. The sample records some 70,000 clones, around 74% being singletons. The specimen was peripheral blood. All receptors come from a man aged 60 to 69 with COVID-19, enrolled during active disease.

The chain carries TRBV27 and TRBJ2-5; TRBD2 is a possible D gene (6 bases). The germline CDR1 and CDR2 sequences are MNHEY and SMNVEV (reference sequence). Trimming removed 6 bases from V and 1 base from J, with 15 bases in between. The CDR3 is 15 residues long. The CDR3 DNA reads as TGTGCCAGCAGCTCGGCCTGGCGGGGCCAAGAGACCCAGTACTTC. Protein sequence: CASSSAWRGQETQYF.

A remark on this clone: The sample contains more than one DNA sequence encoding this CDR3. The rearrangement joins TRBV2 to TRBJ2-7, with D maybe TRBD2 (5 bases). The CDR3 spans 12 residues. V was trimmed by 4 bases and J by 3 bases, leaving 7 bases between them. The germline CDR1 and CDR2 sequences are SNHLY and FYNNEI. CDR3 in DNA: TGTGCCAGCAGTGCTGAGGGCTACGAGCAGTACTTC. This translates into CASSAEGYEQYF.

The chain employs TRBV18 and TRBJ2-3, with no clear D. CDR1 and CDR2 (germline): KGHSH, LQKENI. This CDR3 has 14 amino acids. V was clipped by 9 bases and J by 3 bases, with 16 bases between them. CDR3 amino acids: CASHPAMRTDTQYF. The CDR3 coding sequence is TGTGCCAGTCACCCAGCGATGAGGACAGATACGCAGTATTTT.

This clone appeared many times. The DNA of the CDR3 is TGTGCCAGCAGCCAAGAAACAGGGCGCGAGCAGTACTTC. Its translation: CASSQETGREQYF. The chain carries TRBV4-2 and TRBJ2-7; D is perhaps TRBD1 (6 bases). Germline CDR1 is LGHNA and CDR2 is YNFKEQ. The length of the CDR3 is 13 residues. V was shortened by 0 bases and J by 6 bases, with 9 bases between the two germline ends.

The rearrangement links TRBV25-1 to TRBJ2-1; D is possibly TRBD1 (6 bases). The CDR3 loop spans 14 amino acids. The germline CDR1 and CDR2 sequences are MGHDK and SYGVNS. V lost 4 bases and J lost 7, with 14 bases in between. DNA of the CDR3: TGTGCCAGCAGTGCCCCCGGGACAAGAAATGAGCAGTTCTTC. Residues: CASSAPGTRNEQFF.

The rearrangement uses TRBV28 and TRBJ2-7; D possibly corresponds to TRBD1 (6 bases). The CDR3 spans 15 residues. Germline V gives CDR1 MDHEN, CDR2 SYDVKM. Trimming pared 6 bases from V and 1 base from J, leaving 16 bases between. In nucleotides, the CDR3 is TGTGCCAGCAGGATTCTGGGGACATCATCCTACGAGCAGTACTTC. It codes for CASRILGTSSYEQYF.

There are a few counts of this clone. The chain employs TRBV7-9 and TRBJ2-5; D remains unclear. The CDR3 runs to 14 residues. V dropped 7 bases and J dropped 4 bases, with 16 bases sitting between them. Per germline, CDR1 SEHNR and CDR2 FQNEAQ (reference sequence). CDR3 sequence (DNA): TGTGCCAGCATCAACGACAAGTACTCAGAGACCCAGTACTTC. Protein sequence: CASINDKYSETQYF.

The chain recombines TRBV20-1 with TRBJ2-5; D not certain. CDR1 DFQATT and CDR2 SNEGSKA come from the germline V gene (reference sequence). This CDR3 contains 11 residues. V shed 3 bases and J shed 5 bases, with 7 bases lying between them. CDR3 DNA sequence: TGCAGTGCTAGTAACTACGAGACCCAGTACTTC. Its translation: CSASNYETQYF.

V and J are TRBV11-2 and TRBJ2-6; D might be TRBD1 (6 bases). Deletions cut 4 bases from V and 4 bases from J, with 14 bases between. The CDR3 covers 16 residues. Germline lookup yields CDR1 SGHAT and CDR2 FQNNGV. This CDR3 is CASSSRQVGGANVLTF. Written as DNA, the CDR3 is TGTGCCAGCAGCTCCCGACAGGTGGGCGGGGCCAACGTCCTGACTTTC.

The chain links TRBV11-3 to TRBJ2-1, with D perhaps TRBD2 (5 bases). The V end lost 3 bases, the J end lost 12 bases, and 18 bases lay between the germline ends. Germline V CDR1 and CDR2: SGHNT, YENEEA. This CDR3 is 14 amino acids long. Here the CDR3 DNA reads TGTGCCAGCAGCTTTTCTGAGCGGTTGGGGAGGCAGTTCTTC. Its protein is CASSFSERLGRQFF.